A selection of T cell receptor beta chains follows, all from one sample in a study of T cell repertoires in cytomegalovirus infection. TCRdb independently ran MiXCR on the reads; one entry per CDR3 protein. The sample yields some 680,000 distinct CDR3 sequences, under 40% seen once. Sequenced: PBMCs. The receptors shown here come from a human donor in good health (CMV status not recorded). Some clones in this sample may be carry-over from other donors' samples. Each CDR3 is given with its conserved first and last residue. A D gene is named only where the DNA matches it firmly. Some rows mark clone size as missing; the rest say once, few, many or name a class of expanded clone.

j_call: TRBJ1-3; clone_size: NA; d_call: NA; v_call: TRBV6-5; cdr3_nt: TGTGCCAGCAGTTACCGGGACCCACAGAGCTCTGGAAACACCATATATTTT; cdr3_aa: CASSYRDPQSSGNTIYF
j_call: TRBJ2-7; clone_size: many; d_call: NA; v_call: TRBV7-2; cdr3_nt: TGTGCCAGCAGCTTGCTCGGGCGTCAATCCTACGAGCAGTACTTC; cdr3_aa: CASSLLGRQSYEQYF
j_call: TRBJ2-1; clone_size: few; d_call: NA; v_call: TRBV12-3/TRBV12-4; cdr3_nt: TGTGCCAGCAGTTTAACGGTCCCCGAGCAGTTCTTC; cdr3_aa: CASSLTVPEQFF
j_call: TRBJ1-5; clone_size: NA; d_call: NA; v_call: TRBV7-6; cdr3_nt: TGTGCCAGCAGCTTAGGTCCGGGTCAGGGCGGGAATCAGCCCCAGCATTTT; cdr3_aa: CASSLGPGQGGNQPQHF
j_call: TRBJ1-1; clone_size: NA; d_call: NA; v_call: TRBV11-1; cdr3_nt: TGTGCCAGCAGCCCCCGACCGTCGGGGGCCACTGAAGCTTTCTTT; cdr3_aa: CASSPRPSGATEAFF
j_call: TRBJ2-5; clone_size: few; d_call: TRBD2; v_call: TRBV28; cdr3_nt: TGTGCCAGCAGTTCATTCCGGGAGGGAGAGACCCAGTACTTC; cdr3_aa: CASSSFREGETQYF
j_call: TRBJ1-3; clone_size: few; d_call: NA; v_call: TRBV6-5; cdr3_nt: TGTGCCAGCAGTTCAAACCAGGGCACTGGAAACACCATATATTTT; cdr3_aa: CASSSNQGTGNTIYF
j_call: TRBJ2-7; clone_size: NA; d_call: NA; v_call: TRBV4-1; cdr3_nt: TGCGCCAGCAGCCAGCAAAGAGGAGGGACCTACGAGCAGTACTTC; cdr3_aa: CASSQQRGGTYEQYF
j_call: TRBJ1-5; clone_size: many; d_call: NA; v_call: TRBV7-2; cdr3_nt: TGTGCCAGCAGCTTTGGACTGACCTCTAGCAATCAGCCCCAGCATTTT; cdr3_aa: CASSFGLTSSNQPQHF
j_call: TRBJ1-1; clone_size: few; d_call: NA; v_call: TRBV12-3/TRBV12-4; cdr3_nt: TGTGCCAGCAGTTTTGGGGGGCAAGCTTTCTTT; cdr3_aa: CASSFGGQAFF
j_call: TRBJ2-7; clone_size: NA; d_call: NA; v_call: TRBV15; cdr3_nt: TGTGCCACCAGCAGAGATGGGGGGAGGTCCTACGAGCAGTACTTC; cdr3_aa: CATSRDGGRSYEQYF
j_call: TRBJ2-7; clone_size: few; d_call: NA; v_call: TRBV12-3/TRBV12-4; cdr3_nt: TGTGCCAGCAGTCCCCTCCTAAGACAGATTCGGGTCTACGAGCAGTACTTC; cdr3_aa: CASSPLLRQIRVYEQYF
j_call: TRBJ2-7; clone_size: few; d_call: TRBD1; v_call: TRBV15; cdr3_nt: TGTGCCACCAGCAGGGCAGATACCAGGGGGACAGCCGCTTTGGAGCAGTACTTC; cdr3_aa: CATSRADTRGTAALEQYF
j_call: TRBJ1-5; clone_size: NA; d_call: NA; v_call: TRBV6-5; cdr3_nt: TGTGCCAGCAGCCCCACCCCGCCAGGGCCTTTCCATAGCAATCAGCCCCAGCATTTT; cdr3_aa: CASSPTPPGPFHSNQPQHF
j_call: TRBJ2-1; clone_size: NA; d_call: TRBD2; v_call: TRBV5-1; cdr3_nt: TGCGCCAGCAACATGGGGGAGGGAAGCTCCTACAATGAGCAGTTCTTC; cdr3_aa: CASNMGEGSSYNEQFF
j_call: TRBJ1-5; clone_size: few; d_call: TRBD1; v_call: TRBV7-8; cdr3_nt: TGTGCCAGCAGCTTCCCGGGCGGACAGGCGCATGATCAGCCCCAGCATTTT; cdr3_aa: CASSFPGGQAHDQPQHF
j_call: TRBJ1-2; clone_size: few; d_call: TRBD1; v_call: TRBV24-1; cdr3_nt: TGTGCCACCAGTGAGCGGACAGGAGGAAACCACTATGGCTACACCTTC; cdr3_aa: CATSERTGGNHYGYTF
j_call: TRBJ2-1; clone_size: NA; d_call: TRBD2; v_call: TRBV6-6; cdr3_nt: TGTGCCAGCAGTGAGGGACTACTTTACAATGAGCAGTTCTTC; cdr3_aa: CASSEGLLYNEQFF
j_call: TRBJ1-1; clone_size: many; d_call: TRBD1; v_call: TRBV7-2; cdr3_nt: TGTGCCAGCAGCCCGAACAGGGGAGGGTTGACTGAAGCTTTCTTT; cdr3_aa: CASSPNRGGLTEAFF
j_call: TRBJ1-1; clone_size: many; d_call: NA; v_call: TRBV7-2; cdr3_nt: TGTGCCAGCAGCTTAGTTTCTGAAGCTTTCTTT; cdr3_aa: CASSLVSEAFF